The next 7 T cell receptor beta chains were all read from a single sample in a study of early T cells in non-severe SARS-CoV-2 infection (dated by TCRdb to about 2021). Libraries came from 5' RACE. Sequencing was carried out with a NextSeq 500. Through fastp at Q25 and MiXCR, TCRdb rebuilt clones from the public reads, retaining in-frame beta chains. Rows with one shared CDR3 protein collapse into an entry with the most common genes and DNA. The sample has fewer than 55,000 distinct CDR3 sequences on record, about 6% of them singletons. The ten top clones hold around 21% of the sample. The specimen comprised whole blood, sampled at baseline. These receptors were taken from an adult who was a healthcare worker with PCR-confirmed SARS-CoV-2 infection or an uninfected control (not recorded which).

This clonotype showed up many times. The rearrangement links TRBV7-9 to TRBJ1-3; D remains ambiguous. The germline gives CDR1 SEHNR, CDR2 FQNEAQ (reference sequence). The CDR3 has 14 residues. V lost 5 bases and J lost 8, with 16 bases in between. CDR3: CASSPSQADYTIYF. CDR3 nucleotides: TGTGCCAGCAGCCCATCCCAGGCCGATTACACCATATATTTT.

A few counts support this clonotype. This chain uses TRBV20-1 with TRBJ2-2, with 7 bases aligning to TRBD2. Germline CDR1 and CDR2: DFQATT and SNEGSKA (reference sequence). Trimming at V came to 6 bases and at J to 9 bases, leaving 16 bases not matched to a gene. This CDR3 region has 15 residues. CDR3 in amino acids: CSATPGLAVRRELFF. DNA of the CDR3: TGCAGTGCCACCCCCGGGCTAGCGGTTCGCCGGGAGCTGTTTTTT.

The chain recombines TRBV5-8 with TRBJ2-5; D may be TRBD1 or TRBD2 (5 bases each). CDR1 is SGHTS and CDR2 is YDEGEE in the germline V gene. Trimming pared 1 base from V and 3 bases from J, leaving 10 bases between. The length of the CDR3 is 14 residues. The CDR3 DNA sequence: TGTGCCAGCAGCTTGAAGGTGGGGGAAGAGACCCAGTACTTC. Translation: CASSLKVGEETQYF. Variable domain in full (rest from reference TRBV5-8 and TRBJ2-5): EAGVTQSPTHLIKTRGQQATLRCSPISGHTSVYWYQQALGLGLQFLLWYDEGEERNRGNFPPRFSGRQFPNYSSELNVNALELEDSALYLCASSLKVGEETQYFGPGTRLLVL.

This clonotype was observed at least ten times. J is TRBJ2-7 and V is TRBV18; the D call may be TRBD1 or TRBD2 (5 bases each). Germline CDR1 reads KGHSH; CDR2 reads LQKENI. CDR3 size: 15 residues. With 3 bases removed from V and 2 bases from J, the gap between germline ends came to 14 bases. This chain's CDR3 is CASSPVGSGPYEQYF. CDR3 nucleotides: TGTGCCAGCTCACCGGTGGGATCGGGGCCCTACGAGCAGTACTTC.

The chain combines TRBV3-1 with TRBJ2-7; 9 bases match TRBD1. Germline V gene sequence: CDR1 LGHDT, CDR2 YNNKEL (reference sequence). Trimming took 2 bases from V and 2 from J; bases not matched to a gene: 4. The CDR3 is made up of 15 amino acids. CDR3 DNA sequence: TGTGCCAGCAGCCAAACCAGGACAGGGGCCTACGAGCAGTACTTC. It yields the protein CASSQTRTGAYEQYF.

This sequence joins TRBV5-1 and TRBJ1-4; possibly TRBD1 for D (6 bases). V was clipped by 1 base and J by 6 bases, with 16 bases between them. The CDR3 has 16 amino acids. Germline V gene sequence: CDR1 SGHRS, CDR2 YFSETQ. The CDR3 region is CASSLNPRGNHEKLFF. In DNA, the CDR3 is TGCGCCAGCAGCTTGAATCCCAGGGGTAACCATGAAAAACTGTTTTTT.

This clonotype was seen at least ten times. The genes are TRBV3-1 and TRBJ1-1, with 7 positions matching TRBD1. The germline gives CDR1 LGHDT, CDR2 YNNKEL (reference sequence). With V trimmed by 1 base and J by 0 bases, 5 bases remained unmatched. CDR3 size: 16 residues. The CDR3 DNA reads as TGTGCCAGCAGCCAAGGGCAGGGGGGGATGAACACTGAAGCTTTCTTT. Encoded protein: CASSQGQGGMNTEAFF. The whole variable domain, filled in from reference TRBV3-1 and TRBJ1-1, reads DTAVSQTPKYLVTQMGNDKSIKCEQNLGHDTMYWYKQDSKKFLKIMFSYNNKELIINETVPNRFSPKSPDKAHLNLHINSLELGDSAVYFCASSQGQGGMNTEAFFGQGTRLTVV.